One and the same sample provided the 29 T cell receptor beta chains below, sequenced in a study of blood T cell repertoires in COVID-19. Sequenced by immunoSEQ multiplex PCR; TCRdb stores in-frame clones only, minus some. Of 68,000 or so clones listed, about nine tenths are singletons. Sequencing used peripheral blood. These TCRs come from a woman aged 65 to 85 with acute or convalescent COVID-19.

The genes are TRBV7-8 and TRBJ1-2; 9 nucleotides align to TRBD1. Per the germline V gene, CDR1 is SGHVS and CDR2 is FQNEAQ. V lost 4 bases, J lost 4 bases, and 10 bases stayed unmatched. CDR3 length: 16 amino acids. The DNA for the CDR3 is TGTGCCAGCAGCTCTCACAGGGGGCGCGGGGGCTATGGCTACACCTTC. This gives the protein CASSSHRGRGGYGYTF.

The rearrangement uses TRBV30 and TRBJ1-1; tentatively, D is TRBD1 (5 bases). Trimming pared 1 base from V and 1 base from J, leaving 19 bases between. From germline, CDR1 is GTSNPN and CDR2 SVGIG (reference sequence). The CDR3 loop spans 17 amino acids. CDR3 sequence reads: CAWSDSAGRVRNTEAFF. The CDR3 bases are TGTGCCTGGAGTGATTCCGCAGGGAGGGTGAGGAACACTGAAGCTTTCTTT.

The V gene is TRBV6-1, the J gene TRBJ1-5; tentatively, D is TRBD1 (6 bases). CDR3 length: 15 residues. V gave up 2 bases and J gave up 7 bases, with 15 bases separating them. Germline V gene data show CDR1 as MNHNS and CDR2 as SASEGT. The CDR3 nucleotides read TGTGCCAGCAGTGAAAACCAACAGGGTGGGCAGCCCCAGCATTTT. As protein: CASSENQQGGQPQHF.

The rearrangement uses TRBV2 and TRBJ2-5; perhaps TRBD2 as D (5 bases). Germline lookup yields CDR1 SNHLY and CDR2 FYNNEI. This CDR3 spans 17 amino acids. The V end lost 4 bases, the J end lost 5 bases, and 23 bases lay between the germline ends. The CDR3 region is CASSADASAAGWETQYF. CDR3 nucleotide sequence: TGTGCCAGCAGTGCGGACGCTAGTGCGGCGGGTTGGGAGACCCAGTACTTC.

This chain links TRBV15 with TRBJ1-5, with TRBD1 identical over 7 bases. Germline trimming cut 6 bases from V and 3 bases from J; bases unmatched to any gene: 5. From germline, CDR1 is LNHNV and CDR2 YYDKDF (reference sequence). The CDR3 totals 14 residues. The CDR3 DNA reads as TGTGCCACCAGACGGGACAGTAACAATCAGCCCCAGCATTTT. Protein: CATRRDSNNQPQHF.

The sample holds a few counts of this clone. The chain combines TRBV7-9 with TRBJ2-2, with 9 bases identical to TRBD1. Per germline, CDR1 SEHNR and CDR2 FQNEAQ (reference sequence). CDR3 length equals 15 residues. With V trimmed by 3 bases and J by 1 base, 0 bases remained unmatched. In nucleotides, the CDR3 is TGTGCCAGCAGCTTGGGACAGGGGAACACCGGGGAGCTGTTTTTT. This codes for CASSLGQGNTGELFF.

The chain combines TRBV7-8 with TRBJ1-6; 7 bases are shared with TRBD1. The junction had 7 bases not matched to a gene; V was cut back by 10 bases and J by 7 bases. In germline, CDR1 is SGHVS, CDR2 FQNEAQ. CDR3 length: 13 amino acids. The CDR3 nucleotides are TGTGCCACCTCCAGGGGGAGGAATTCACCCCTCCACTTT. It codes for CATSRGRNSPLHF.

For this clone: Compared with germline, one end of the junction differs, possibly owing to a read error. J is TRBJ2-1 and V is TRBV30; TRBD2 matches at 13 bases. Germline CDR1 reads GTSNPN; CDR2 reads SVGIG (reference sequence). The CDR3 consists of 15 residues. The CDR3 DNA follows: TGTGTCTGGAGTGTACTAGCGGGAGGGCCAGGGGAGCAGTTCTTC. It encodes CVWSVLAGGPGEQFF.

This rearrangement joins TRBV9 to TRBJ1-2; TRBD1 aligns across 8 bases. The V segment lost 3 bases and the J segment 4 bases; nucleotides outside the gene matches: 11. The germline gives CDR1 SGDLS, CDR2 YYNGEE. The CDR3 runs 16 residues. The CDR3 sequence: CASSASPTGVSYGYTF. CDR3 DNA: TGTGCCAGCAGCGCCTCCCCGACAGGGGTTTCCTATGGCTACACCTTC.

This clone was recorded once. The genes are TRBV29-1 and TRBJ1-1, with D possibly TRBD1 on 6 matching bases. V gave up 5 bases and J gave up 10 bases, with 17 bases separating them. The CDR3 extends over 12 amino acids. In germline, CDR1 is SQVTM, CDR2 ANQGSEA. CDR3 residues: CSVSPDRGGAFF. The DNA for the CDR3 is TGCAGCGTTAGTCCTGACCGAGGGGGAGCTTTCTTT.

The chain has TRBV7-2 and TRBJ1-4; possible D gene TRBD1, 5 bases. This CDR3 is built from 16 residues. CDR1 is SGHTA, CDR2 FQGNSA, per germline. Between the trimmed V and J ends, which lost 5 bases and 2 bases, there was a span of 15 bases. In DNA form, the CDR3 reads TGTGCCAGCAGCCCACGTGGGGGGATCACTAATGAAAAACTGTTTTTT. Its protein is CASSPRGGITNEKLFF.

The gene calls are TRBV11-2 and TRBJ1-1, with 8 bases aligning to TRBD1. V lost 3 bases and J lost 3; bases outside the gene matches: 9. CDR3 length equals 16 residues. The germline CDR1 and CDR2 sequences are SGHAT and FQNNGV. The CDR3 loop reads CASSFALQGGDTEAFF. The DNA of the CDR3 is TGTGCCAGCAGCTTTGCCCTACAGGGGGGGGACACTGAAGCTTTCTTT.

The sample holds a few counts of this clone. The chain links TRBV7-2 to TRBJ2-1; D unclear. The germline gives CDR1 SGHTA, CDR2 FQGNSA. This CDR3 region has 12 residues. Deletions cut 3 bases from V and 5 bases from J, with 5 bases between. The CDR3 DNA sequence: TGTGCCAGCAGCTTCCACAACAATGAGCAGTTCTTC. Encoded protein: CASSFHNNEQFF.

In nucleotides, the CDR3 is TGTGCCAGCACCATACCAGGGGAGGGGGCCAACGTCCTGACTTTC. Encoded protein: CASTIPGEGANVLTF. The rearrangement uses TRBV5-4 and TRBJ2-6, with D possibly being TRBD1 (6 bases). This CDR3 comprises 15 residues. V lost 6 bases to trimming and J lost 4 bases, with 14 bases between them. The germline CDR1 and CDR2 sequences are SGHNT and YYREEE (reference sequence).

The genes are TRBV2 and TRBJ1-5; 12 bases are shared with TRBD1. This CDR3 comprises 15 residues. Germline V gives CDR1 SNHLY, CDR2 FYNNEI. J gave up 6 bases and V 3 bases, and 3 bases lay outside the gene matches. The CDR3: CASSEGDRGRQPQHF. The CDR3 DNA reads TGTGCCAGCAGTGAGGGGGACAGGGGGCGTCAGCCCCAGCATTTT.

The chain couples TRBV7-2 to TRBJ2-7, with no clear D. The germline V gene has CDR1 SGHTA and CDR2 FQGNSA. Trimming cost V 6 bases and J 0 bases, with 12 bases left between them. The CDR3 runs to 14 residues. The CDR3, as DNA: TGTGCCAGCAGTCGAGGCAGCCTCTCCTACGAGCAGTACTTC. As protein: CASSRGSLSYEQYF.

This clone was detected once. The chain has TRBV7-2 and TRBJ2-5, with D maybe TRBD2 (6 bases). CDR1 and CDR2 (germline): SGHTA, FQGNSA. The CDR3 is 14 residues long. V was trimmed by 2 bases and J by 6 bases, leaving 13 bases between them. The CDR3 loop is CASSLSEGPKTQYF. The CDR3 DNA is TGTGCCAGCAGCTTATCGGAGGGCCCAAAGACCCAGTACTTC.

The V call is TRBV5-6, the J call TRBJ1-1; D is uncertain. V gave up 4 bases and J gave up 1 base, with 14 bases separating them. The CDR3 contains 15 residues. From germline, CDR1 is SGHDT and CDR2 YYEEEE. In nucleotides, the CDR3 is TGTGCCAGCAGCATGTGGAGGGATCCGAACACTGAAGCTTTCTTT. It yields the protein CASSMWRDPNTEAFF.

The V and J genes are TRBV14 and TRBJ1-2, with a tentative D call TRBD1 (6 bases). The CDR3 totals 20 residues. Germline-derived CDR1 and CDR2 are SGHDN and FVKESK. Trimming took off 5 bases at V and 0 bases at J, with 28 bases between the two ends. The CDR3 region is CASSNQWTDPQTSPNYGYTF. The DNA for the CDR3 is TGTGCCAGCAGCAATCAGTGGACAGACCCACAAACTTCCCCTAACTATGGCTACACCTTC.

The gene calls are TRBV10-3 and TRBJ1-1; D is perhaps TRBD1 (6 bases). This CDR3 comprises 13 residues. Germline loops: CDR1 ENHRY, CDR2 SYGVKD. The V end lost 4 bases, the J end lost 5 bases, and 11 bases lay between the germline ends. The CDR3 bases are TGTGCCATCAGTGTACAGGGATCAACTGAAGCTTTCTTT. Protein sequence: CAISVQGSTEAFF.

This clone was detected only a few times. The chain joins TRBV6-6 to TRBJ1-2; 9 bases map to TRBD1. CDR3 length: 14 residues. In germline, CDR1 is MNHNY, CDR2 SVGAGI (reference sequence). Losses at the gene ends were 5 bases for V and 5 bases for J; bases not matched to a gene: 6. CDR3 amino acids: CASSPSGQGYGYTF. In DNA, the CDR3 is TGTGCCAGCAGTCCAAGTGGACAGGGGTATGGCTACACCTTC.

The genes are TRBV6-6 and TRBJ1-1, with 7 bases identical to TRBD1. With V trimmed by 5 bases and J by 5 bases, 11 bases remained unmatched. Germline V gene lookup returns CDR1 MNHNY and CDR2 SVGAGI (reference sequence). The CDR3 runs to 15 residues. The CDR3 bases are TGTGCCAGCAGTCCTGACCCAGGGGGGTGGACTGAAGCTTTCTTT. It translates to CASSPDPGGWTEAFF.

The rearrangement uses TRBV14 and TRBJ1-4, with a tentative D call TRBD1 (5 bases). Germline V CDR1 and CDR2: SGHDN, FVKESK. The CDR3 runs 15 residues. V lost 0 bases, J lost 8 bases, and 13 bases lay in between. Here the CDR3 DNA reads TGTGCCAGCAGCCAAGAAGGGGCGCAGGGAGAAAAACTGTTTTTT. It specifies CASSQEGAQGEKLFF.

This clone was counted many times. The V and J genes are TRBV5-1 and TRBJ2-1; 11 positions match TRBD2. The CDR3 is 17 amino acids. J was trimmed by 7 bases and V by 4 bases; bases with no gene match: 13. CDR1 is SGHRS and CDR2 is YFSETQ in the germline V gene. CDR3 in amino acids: CASSPGLAALLRNEQFF. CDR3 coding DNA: TGCGCCAGCAGCCCGGGACTAGCGGCACTTCTTCGGAATGAGCAGTTCTTC.

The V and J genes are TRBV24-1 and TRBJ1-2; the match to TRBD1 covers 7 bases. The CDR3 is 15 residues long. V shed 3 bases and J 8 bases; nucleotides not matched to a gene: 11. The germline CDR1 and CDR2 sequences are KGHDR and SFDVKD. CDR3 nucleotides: TGTGCCACCAGTGATCCGGACGACAGGGCGAAGGGCTACACCTTC. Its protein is CATSDPDDRAKGYTF.

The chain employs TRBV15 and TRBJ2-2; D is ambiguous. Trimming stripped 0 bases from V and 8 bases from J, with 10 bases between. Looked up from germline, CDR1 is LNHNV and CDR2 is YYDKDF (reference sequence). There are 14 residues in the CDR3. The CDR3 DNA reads TGTGCCACCAGCAGAGAGACAAGTTGGGGGGAGCTGTTTTTT. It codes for CATSRETSWGELFF.

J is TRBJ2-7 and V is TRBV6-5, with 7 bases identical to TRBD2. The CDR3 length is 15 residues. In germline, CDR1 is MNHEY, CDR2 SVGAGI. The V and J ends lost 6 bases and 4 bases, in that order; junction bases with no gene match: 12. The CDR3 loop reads CASRYRQRGVYEQYF. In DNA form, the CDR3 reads TGTGCCAGCAGATACAGGCAGCGGGGAGTATACGAGCAGTACTTC.

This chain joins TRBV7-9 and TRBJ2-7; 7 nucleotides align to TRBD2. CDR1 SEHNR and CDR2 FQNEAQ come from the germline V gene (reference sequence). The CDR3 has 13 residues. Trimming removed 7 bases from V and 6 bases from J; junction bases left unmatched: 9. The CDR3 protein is CASNSMGGTEQYF. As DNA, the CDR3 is TGTGCCAGCAACTCTATGGGAGGGACCGAGCAGTACTTC.

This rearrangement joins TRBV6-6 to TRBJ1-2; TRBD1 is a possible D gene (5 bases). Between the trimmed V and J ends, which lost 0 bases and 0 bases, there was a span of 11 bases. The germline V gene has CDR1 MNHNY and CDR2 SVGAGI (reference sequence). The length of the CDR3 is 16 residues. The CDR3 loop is CASSYSPGRANYGYTF. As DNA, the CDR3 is TGTGCCAGCAGTTACTCTCCAGGGCGAGCTAACTATGGCTACACCTTC.